The 21 T cell receptor beta chains given below trace back to one sample, sequenced in a study of T cell repertoires in cytomegalovirus infection. TCRdb reanalysed the reads using MiXCR and keeps one entry per CDR3 protein. This sample has fewer than 950,000 distinct CDR3 sequences; 30% to 35% occur once, and the top ten carry 12%. These TCRs are of unknown antigen specificity. The sample here was cultured CD8+ T cells from PBMCs, taken from culture after CMV antigen stimulation. Every receptor here comes from a human donor in good health (CMV status not recorded). Some clones in this sample may be carry-over from other donors' samples.

V gene TRBV2 combines with J gene TRBJ1-3; D not certain. CDR1 is SNHLY, CDR2 FYNNEI, per germline. This CDR3 has 11 amino acids. The V end was cut by 6 bases, the J end by 4 bases, with 4 bases between. The CDR3: CASSDGNTIYF. The CDR3 DNA reads as TGTGCCAGCAGCGACGGAAACACCATATATTTT.

This clonotype was seen only once. The genes are TRBV12-5 and TRBJ2-1; 9 bases agree with TRBD2. V shed 0 bases, J shed 10 bases, and the junction held 10 bases outside the gene matches. Germline CDR1 LGHNT, CDR2 FRNRAP. This CDR3 spans 16 amino acids. The CDR3 here is CASGLVGGGAPYEQFF. CDR3 nucleotides: TGTGCTAGTGGTTTGGTAGGCGGGGGGGCCCCCTACGAGCAGTTCTTC.

The CDR3: CASSYFRGDETQYF. DNA of the CDR3: TGTGCCAGCAGTTACTTCAGGGGGGACGAGACCCAGTACTTC. V gene TRBV6-8 combines with J gene TRBJ2-5, with D possibly TRBD1 on 7 matching bases. V lost 1 base and J lost 5, with 11 bases in between. This CDR3 contains 14 residues. Germline-derived CDR1 and CDR2 are MNHGY and SAAAGT.

This clonotype was seen more than once but under ten times. V and J are TRBV10-3 and TRBJ2-7; TRBD1 aligns across 8 bases. Looked up from germline, CDR1 is ENHRY and CDR2 is SYGVKD. The CDR3 is 13 amino acids. The junction had 3 bases not matched to a gene; V was cut back by 6 bases and J by 2 bases. CDR3 amino acids: CAIRGTGAYEQYF. CDR3 nucleotide sequence: TGTGCCATCAGGGGGACAGGAGCCTACGAGCAGTACTTC.

The chain employs TRBV6-1 and TRBJ2-7; weak D call: TRBD2 (5 bases). CDR3 length: 16 amino acids. Trimming removed 2 bases at V and 2 bases at J, with 16 bases between. Germline values: CDR1 MNHNS, CDR2 SASEGT. The CDR3 DNA sequence: TGTGCCAGCAGTGAAACGCGCGGAGAGAGGGCCTACGAGCAGTACGTC. It encodes CASSETRGERAYEQYV.

This clonotype was detected ten times or more. This chain uses TRBV19 with TRBJ2-1; 8 nucleotides align to TRBD2. The CDR3 totals 15 residues. Germline CDR1 is LNHDA and CDR2 is SQIVND (reference sequence). The V gene end was trimmed by 9 bases and the J gene end by 2 bases; junction bases not matched to a gene: 9. In DNA form, the CDR3 reads TGTGCCAGCAGTGACAGCGGGGGACCCTACAATGAGCAGTTCTTC. This encodes CASSDSGGPYNEQFF.

The rearrangement uses TRBV7-9 and TRBJ1-4; a possible D gene is TRBD1 (5 bases). CDR3 length: 19 amino acids. Trimming pared 5 bases from V and 0 bases from J, leaving 22 bases between. Germline lookup yields CDR1 SEHNR and CDR2 FQNEAQ (reference sequence). CDR3 in DNA: TGTGCCAGCAGCGGATACATTCAGGGATTTCCTCCAACTAATGAAAAACTGTTTTTT. Its translation is CASSGYIQGFPPTNEKLFF.

A few counts support this clonotype. The rearrangement joins TRBV4-1 to TRBJ2-1, with 10 nucleotides matching TRBD2. J lost 8 bases, V lost 4 bases, and 5 bases had no gene match. The CDR3 length is 14 residues. CDR1 and CDR2 (germline): MGHRA, YSYEKL. CDR3 amino acids: CASSPGLAVDEQFF. The CDR3 DNA reads as TGCGCCAGCAGCCCCGGACTAGCGGTCGATGAGCAGTTCTTC.

Only a few counts were recorded for this clonotype. The chain couples TRBV6-2 or TRBV6-3 to TRBJ1-1; the D gene is possibly TRBD1 (5 bases). The V gene's germline CDR1 is MNHEY and CDR2 SVGEGT. V gave up 8 bases and J gave up 6 bases, with 19 bases separating them. The CDR3 totals 14 residues. The CDR3 loop is CASGGGEADSEAFF. The CDR3, as DNA: TGTGCCAGCGGGGGTGGGGAAGCCGACTCTGAAGCTTTCTTT.

This chain uses TRBV27 with TRBJ2-1; no clear D gene. The CDR3 has 13 residues. The V gene lost 6 bases and the J gene lost 6 bases, with 12 bases spanning the gap. CDR1 MNHEY and CDR2 SMNVEV come from the germline V gene (reference sequence). CDR3 DNA: TGTGCCAGCAGCATAGGCAGGACCAATGAGCAGTTCTTC. Its translation: CASSIGRTNEQFF.

This clonotype appeared many times. This chain links TRBV7-2 with TRBJ1-5, with D hard to call. In germline, CDR1 is SGHTA, CDR2 FQGNSA. The CDR3 totals 14 residues. The V gene lost 1 base and the J gene lost 6 bases, with 10 bases spanning the gap. The CDR3 DNA is TGTGCCAGCAGCTTAGACACTTCCAGTCAGCCCCAGCATTTT. The encoded protein is CASSLDTSSQPQHF.

CDR3 sequence: CASTTGVQPQHF. CDR3 bases: TGTGCCAGCACGACAGGGGTCCAGCCCCAGCATTTT. This chain links TRBV27 with TRBJ1-5; 8 nucleotides agree with TRBD1. Germline assignment: CDR1 MNHEY and CDR2 SMNVEV (reference sequence). J was trimmed by 7 bases and V by 7 bases; bases with no gene match: 3. This CDR3 is built from 12 residues.

This clonotype has a handful of counts. V gene TRBV5-5 combines with J gene TRBJ2-3; TRBD1 aligns across 9 bases. This CDR3 is built from 16 residues. V trimming: 0 bases; J trimming: 1 base; junction bases outside the gene matches: 3. Germline V gives CDR1 SGHKS, CDR2 YYEKEE (reference sequence). In DNA, the CDR3 is TGTGCCAGCAGCTTGGATTGGGACAGGGGCACAGATACGCAGTATTTT. Its translation: CASSLDWDRGTDTQYF.

The CDR3 DNA follows: TGTGCCAGTAGTAGGAAGGGGATACCTGAAGCTTTCTTT. This translates into CASSRKGIPEAFF. The chain has TRBV19 and TRBJ1-1, with a weak D call TRBD1 (5 bases). The germline gives CDR1 LNHDA, CDR2 SQIVND (reference sequence). The CDR3 totals 13 residues. V was trimmed by 4 bases and J by 6 bases, leaving 12 bases between them.

The CDR3 DNA follows: TGTGCCAGCAGTTTTAGAGGGGCCCTGAACACTGAAGCTTTCTTT. Protein product: CASSFRGALNTEAFF. The chain links TRBV28 to TRBJ1-1, with a possible D match to TRBD1 (5 bases). Trimming took 3 bases from V and 0 from J, leaving 11 bases between them. CDR1 is MDHEN, CDR2 SYDVKM, per germline. The CDR3 runs to 15 residues.

This clonotype has only a few counts. The CDR3 region is CASGPSSNYGYTF. The CDR3 nucleotides are TGTGCTAGTGGCCCAAGTAGTAACTATGGCTACACCTTC. The chain joins TRBV12-5 to TRBJ1-2; D not resolved. CDR1 and CDR2 from the germline V gene are LGHNT and FRNRAP. This CDR3 is 13 amino acids long. V lost 6 bases to trimming and J lost 1 base, with 9 bases between them.

The chain has TRBV7-2 and TRBJ1-1, with D tentatively TRBD1 (6 bases). From germline, CDR1 is SGHTA and CDR2 FQGNSA. V shed 3 bases and J shed 3 bases, with 32 bases lying between them. The CDR3 runs 21 residues. The chain's CDR3 is CASSFPPIAGHHSWGDTEAFF. DNA for the CDR3: TGTGCCAGCAGCTTTCCACCAATTGCGGGACACCACTCTTGGGGTGACACTGAAGCTTTCTTT. Full variable domain (missing parts from reference TRBV7-2 and TRBJ1-1): GAGVSQSPSNKVTEKGKDVELRCDPISGHTALYWYRQSLGQGLEFLIYFQGNSAPDKSGLPSDRFSAERTGGSVSTLTIQRTQQEDSAVYLCASSFPPIAGHHSWGDTEAFFGQGTRLTVV.

The genes are TRBV6-6 and TRBJ1-2; 7 bases are shared with TRBD1. CDR3 size: 15 residues. With V trimmed by 0 bases and J by 3 bases, 4 bases remained unmatched. Germline V CDR1 and CDR2: MNHNY, SVGAGI (reference sequence). The DNA of the CDR3 is TGTGCCAGCAGTTACTCTGGCAGGGGGGACTATGGCTACACCTTC. Translated: CASSYSGRGDYGYTF.

This chain links TRBV7-8 with TRBJ2-7; the match to TRBD2 covers 16 bases. The germline V gene encodes CDR1 SGHVS and CDR2 FQNEAQ. V was clipped by 4 bases and J by 6 bases; unmatched bases: 3. The CDR3 length is 15 residues. The CDR3 DNA sequence: TGTGCCAGCAGCTGGGGGACTAGCGGGGGGGGCGAGCAGTACTTC. Translated, it gives CASSWGTSGGGEQYF.

This clonotype was seen more than once but under ten times. The chain links TRBV19 to TRBJ2-1, with D unclear. V dropped 1 base and J dropped 9 bases, with 16 bases sitting between them. Looked up from germline, CDR1 is LNHDA and CDR2 is SQIVND (reference sequence). CDR3 length equals 15 residues. CDR3: CASSIGLGPWAEQFF. CDR3 bases: TGTGCCAGTAGTATAGGACTGGGCCCCTGGGCTGAGCAGTTCTTC.

This clonotype was seen more than once but under ten times. The gene calls are TRBV5-4 and TRBJ1-2; 7 positions match TRBD1. After removal of 4 bases from V and 5 bases from J, the junction contained 8 bases not matched to a gene. CDR3 size: 14 residues. Germline values: CDR1 SGHNT, CDR2 YYREEE (reference sequence). The CDR3, as DNA: TGTGCCAGCAGCCCAGGGACAGATGCTTATGGCTACACCTTC. Amino acids: CASSPGTDAYGYTF.